The 27 T cell receptor beta chains reported below all come from one sample, sequenced in a study of T cells in Graves' hyperthyroidism and ophthalmopathy. TCR beta CDR3 region amplification was performed from RNA transcripts. First-round RT-PCR with HTBI primers amplified the TCR CDR3 region. TCRdb itself ran the multiplex PCR reads through MiXCR, one entry per CDR3 protein. The sample has approximately 370,000 distinct CDR3 sequences; about 15% are singletons. The sequenced sample was blood. These receptors all stem from a woman aged 30 to 39 with Graves' hyperthyroidism.

This clonotype was counted many times. The chain uses TRBV3-1 and TRBJ2-1; 8 bases agree with TRBD2. The CDR3 is 15 residues long. The germline gives CDR1 LGHDT, CDR2 YNNKEL (reference sequence). After removal of 2 bases from V and 7 bases from J, the junction contained 7 bases not matched to a gene. The chain's CDR3 is CASSQPAGVLNEQFF. DNA of the CDR3: TGTGCCAGCAGCCAACCAGCGGGAGTGTTAAATGAGCAGTTCTTC.

This clonotype was picked up a small number of times. An end of the junction differs from the germline gene, which may be a read error. The chain has TRBV19 and TRBJ1-5; D not resolved. Per the germline V gene, CDR1 is LNHDA and CDR2 is SQIVND (reference sequence). This CDR3 is 14 amino acids long. The CDR3 sequence: CARSPMIINQPQHF. The DNA for the CDR3 is TGTGCCCGTAGTCCCATGATAATCAATCAGCCCCAGCATTTT.

In its sample, this clonotype was seen many times. The gene calls are TRBV15 and TRBJ2-7; possible D gene TRBD2, 6 bases. The CDR3 length is 15 residues. Trimming took off 5 bases at V and 4 bases at J, with 18 bases between the two ends. Germline CDR1 is LNHNV and CDR2 is YYDKDF (reference sequence). The CDR3 DNA reads as TGTGCCACCAGCCGGGAGTTGAGCGGAATTTACGAGCAGTACTTC. Amino acid sequence: CATSRELSGIYEQYF.

This clonotype was detected only a few times. The chain is built from TRBV27 and TRBJ1-5; D remains unclear. V was pared by 3 bases and J by 1 base, with 13 bases between. Germline V lookup: CDR1 MNHEY, CDR2 SMNVEV (reference sequence). The CDR3 sequence is 16 residues long. CDR3: CASSLLPPESNQPQHF. The CDR3 coding sequence is TGTGCCAGCAGTTTGTTACCCCCCGAGAGCAATCAGCCCCAGCATTTT.

Concerning this clonotype itself: A much bigger clone sits one base away, suggesting this may be a read error. This rearrangement joins TRBV6-1 to TRBJ2-1; tentative D call: TRBD2 (8 bases). Germline V gene data show CDR1 as MNHNS and CDR2 as SASEGT. The length of the CDR3 is 16 residues. Trimming pared 3 bases from V and 8 bases from J, leaving 20 bases between. The CDR3 DNA reads as TGTGCCAGCAGTGATATTGCGGGAGGCACAGGGGATGAGCAGTTCTTC. Encoded protein: CASSDIAGGTGDEQFF.

This clonotype was found many times. V gene TRBV7-6 combines with J gene TRBJ2-7; 10 bases agree with TRBD2. With 1 base clipped from V and 9 bases from J, the junction kept 9 bases outside the gene matches. The CDR3 extends over 15 amino acids. Germline V gene data show CDR1 as SGHVS and CDR2 as FNYEAQ. The CDR3 spells CASSLEEAGGYRQYF. The CDR3 region has the DNA TGTGCCAGCAGCTTAGAGGAAGCGGGAGGGTACAGGCAGTACTTC.

This sequence joins TRBV3-1 and TRBJ1-2; D is perhaps TRBD1 (5 bases). Per germline, CDR1 LGHDT and CDR2 YNNKEL (reference sequence). The CDR3 is 13 residues long. V lost 1 base and J lost 6, with 9 bases in between. DNA for the CDR3: TGTGCCAGCAGCCAAGGGGGACCGGATGGCTACACCTTC. As protein: CASSQGGPDGYTF.

In regard to this clonotype: A much larger clone differs from this one at a single base, so this may be a read error. The rearrangement links TRBV4-1 to TRBJ2-5; TRBD1 matches 10 bases. The CDR3 runs 15 residues. In germline, CDR1 is MGHRA, CDR2 YSYEKL. The V segment lost 10 bases and the J segment 0 bases; nucleotides outside the gene matches: 8. CDR3 DNA sequence: TGCGCCAACAGGCGGGGACAGGGGAACCAAGAGACCCAGTACTTC. Its protein is CANRRGQGNQETQYF.

This clonotype occurred many times. The chain recombines TRBV28 with TRBJ1-2; no clear D gene. CDR1 is MDHEN and CDR2 is SYDVKM in the germline V gene. The CDR3 contains 16 residues. V was shortened by 1 base and J by 3 bases, with 15 bases between the two germline ends. The CDR3 protein is CASSLSGLGGDYGYTF. In DNA form, the CDR3 reads TGTGCCAGCAGTTTATCGGGTCTTGGCGGGGACTATGGCTACACCTTC.

This clonotype rates as medium-sized (0.01 to 0.1%). The J gene is TRBJ2-1, the V gene TRBV11-2; 10 positions agree with TRBD2. CDR1 and CDR2 from the germline V gene are SGHAT and FQNNGV. The CDR3 is 15 amino acids. The ends lost 5 bases at V and 4 bases at J; junction bases unmatched: 5. In DNA form, the CDR3 reads TGTGCCAGCAGCATCGGACTAGCGGAATACAATGAGCAGTTCTTC. Translation gives CASSIGLAEYNEQFF. The whole variable domain, remainder taken from reference TRBV11-2 and TRBJ2-1, is EAGVAQSPRYKIIEKRQSVAFWCNPISGHATLYWYQQILGQGPKLLIQFQNNGVVDDSQLPKDRFSAERLKGVDSTLKIQPAKLEDSAVYLCASSIGLAEYNEQFFGPGTRLTVL.

This clonotype has only a few counts. J is TRBJ1-3 and V is TRBV30, with no clear D. The CDR3 has 14 residues. Germline lookup yields CDR1 GTSNPN and CDR2 SVGIG (reference sequence). Trimming took 3 bases from V and 0 from J, leaving 9 bases between them. CDR3 bases: TGTGCCTGGAGGGCACCAGGCTCTGGAAACACCATATATTTT. This translates into CAWRAPGSGNTIYF.

This clonotype was recorded many times. V is TRBV5-1 and J is TRBJ2-1; possible D gene TRBD2, 5 bases. Germline assignment: CDR1 SGHRS and CDR2 YFSETQ. CDR3 size: 16 residues. Trimming removed 4 bases at V and 0 bases at J, with 14 bases between. CDR3 residues: CASSEQAASSYNEQFF. The CDR3 DNA reads TGCGCCAGCAGCGAACAAGCGGCCAGCTCCTACAATGAGCAGTTCTTC.

This clonotype has a handful of counts. V and J are TRBV15 and TRBJ2-7; a possible D gene is TRBD2 (6 bases). This CDR3 region has 15 residues. Germline V gene lookup returns CDR1 LNHNV and CDR2 YYDKDF (reference sequence). The V gene lost 2 bases and the J gene lost 4 bases, with 15 bases spanning the gap. Here the CDR3 reads CATSRRSVGSYEQYF. DNA for the CDR3: TGTGCCACCAGCAGAAGGTCTGTCGGGAGTTACGAGCAGTACTTC.

The table lists this clonotype with many counts. CDR3 DNA: TGTGCCAGCAGTGAAGGTATGGGCAGCCATGAGCAGTTCTTC. This gives the protein CASSEGMGSHEQFF. V and J are TRBV2 and TRBJ2-1; the D is unclear. The germline V and J ends were trimmed by 1 base and 8 bases, with 12 bases remaining between them. This CDR3 spans 14 amino acids. CDR1 is SNHLY and CDR2 is FYNNEI in the germline V gene.

As for this clonotype: A read error may explain this, as a much larger clone is one base away. The J gene is TRBJ2-7, the V gene TRBV12-3 or TRBV12-4; D is ambiguous. V gave up 3 bases and J gave up 0 bases, with 9 bases separating them. CDR3 length equals 14 residues. The CDR3 nucleotides read TGTGCCAGCAGTTTTGGCCTCCGCTCCTACGAGCAGTACTTC. This translates into CASSFGLRSYEQYF.

This clonotype was detected many times. The chain recombines TRBV27 with TRBJ2-7, with 11 bases matching TRBD2. V shed 5 bases, J shed 2 bases, and the junction held 2 bases outside the gene matches. The CDR3 contains 14 residues. Germline CDR1 and CDR2: MNHEY and SMNVEV (reference sequence). The CDR3 sequence is CASSRLAGPYEQYF. CDR3 DNA sequence: TGTGCCAGCAGTCGACTAGCGGGGCCCTACGAGCAGTACTTC.

There are many counts of this clonotype. The chain joins TRBV5-1 to TRBJ2-1; TRBD2 agrees at 7 bases. The trim removed 0 bases at V and 2 bases at J, leaving 2 bases unmatched. The CDR3 runs 15 residues. Germline values: CDR1 SGHRS, CDR2 YFSETQ. The CDR3 spells CASSLGGSPYNEQFF. The CDR3 coding sequence is TGCGCCAGCAGCTTGGGCGGGAGCCCCTACAATGAGCAGTTCTTC.

This clonotype was seen ten or more times. The V gene is TRBV2, the J gene TRBJ1-5, with TRBD1 matching 7 bases. This CDR3 region has 13 residues. Germline lookup yields CDR1 SNHLY and CDR2 FYNNEI. With 7 bases clipped from V and 7 bases from J, the junction kept 7 bases outside the gene matches. The CDR3 DNA sequence: TGTGCCAGCAAAGGACAGGCAGGCCAGCCCCAGCATTTT. Its translation: CASKGQAGQPQHF.

This clonotype occurred many times. The chain is built from TRBV12-3 or TRBV12-4 and TRBJ1-5, with D tentatively TRBD1 (5 bases). V gave up 6 bases and J gave up 9 bases, with 18 bases separating them. This CDR3 is 14 amino acids long. The CDR3 nucleotides read TGTGCCAGCAGCCCGACGGGACCAGGACGGCCCCAGCATTTT. Amino acids: CASSPTGPGRPQHF.

This clonotype was counted between two and nine times. This chain joins TRBV20-1 and TRBJ2-7, with D possibly matching TRBD2 (6 bases). From germline, CDR1 is DFQATT and CDR2 SNEGSKA (reference sequence). V was trimmed by 0 bases and J by 7 bases, leaving 10 bases between them. This CDR3 is 12 amino acids long. The DNA for the CDR3 is TGCAGTGCTAGAGATGACGGGAGAGAGCAGTACTTC. It codes for CSARDDGREQYF.

In this sample, this clonotype turned up many times. CDR3 nucleotides: TGCAGTGCTAGAGGGACTAGCGGAGAGTACAATGAGCAGTTCTTC. It specifies CSARGTSGEYNEQFF. The chain has TRBV20-1 and TRBJ2-1; 10 bases match TRBD2. The CDR3 consists of 15 residues. V gave up 1 base and J gave up 4 bases; unmatched junction bases: 4. CDR1 is DFQATT, CDR2 SNEGSKA, per germline (reference sequence).

This clonotype was seen only once. J is TRBJ2-7 and V is TRBV27; 7 nucleotides agree with TRBD1. The ends lost 5 bases at V and 3 bases at J; junction bases unmatched: 4. The CDR3 runs to 13 residues. Per germline, CDR1 MNHEY and CDR2 SMNVEV (reference sequence). CDR3 region: CASSTGQLYEQYF. The CDR3, as DNA: TGTGCCAGCAGTACGGGACAGCTCTACGAGCAGTACTTC.

This clonotype was found a few times. The rearrangement uses TRBV10-3 and TRBJ2-6, with D unclear. The V end was cut by 10 bases, the J end by 4 bases, with 11 bases between. CDR1 and CDR2 from the germline V gene are ENHRY and SYGVKD. CDR3 length: 13 residues. CDR3 DNA: TGTGCCACAACCCCGGCCGGGGCCAACGTCCTGACTTTC. It encodes CATTPAGANVLTF.

The genes are TRBV28 and TRBJ2-1; 7 bases map to TRBD2. The germline gives CDR1 MDHEN, CDR2 SYDVKM. The junction had 13 bases not matched to a gene; V was cut back by 5 bases and J by 6 bases. This CDR3 is built from 16 residues. The CDR3 protein is CASSPPAGVRVNEQFF. The CDR3 DNA is TGTGCCAGCAGTCCCCCGGCGGGAGTCAGGGTCAATGAGCAGTTCTTC.

This clonotype was counted many times. The chain employs TRBV30 and TRBJ2-7; tentative D call: TRBD1 (6 bases). The CDR3 is 13 residues long. V gave up 0 bases and J gave up 0 bases, with 6 bases separating them. CDR1 GTSNPN and CDR2 SVGIG come from the germline V gene (reference sequence). CDR3 in DNA: TGTGCCTGGAGTGTACAGGGCTCCTACGAGCAGTACTTC. As protein: CAWSVQGSYEQYF.

This rearrangement joins TRBV28 to TRBJ1-4; 7 bases are a match to TRBD1. CDR1 and CDR2 from the germline V gene are MDHEN and SYDVKM. The length of the CDR3 is 15 residues. With 4 bases clipped from V and 13 bases from J, the junction kept 15 bases outside the gene matches. CDR3 sequence (DNA): TGTGCCAGCAGTTGGCGTGGGACAGAAGACAATAGACTGTTTTTT. Translating it yields CASSWRGTEDNRLFF.

Many counts were recorded for this clonotype. The genes are TRBV3-1 and TRBJ2-1, with no clear D. Looked up from germline, CDR1 is LGHDT and CDR2 is YNNKEL (reference sequence). The V and J ends lost 6 bases and 5 bases respectively, with 5 bases between them. This CDR3 has 11 amino acids. This chain's CDR3 is CASRSDNEQFF. CDR3 nucleotide sequence: TGTGCCAGCAGATCCGACAATGAGCAGTTCTTC.